The next 6 T cell receptor beta chains were all read from a single sample in a study of blood T cells in healthy people across ages (dated by TCRdb to the mid-2010s). Receptor libraries were prepared by 5' RACE. TCRdb shows the sequencer as Illumina HiSeq 2500. A second about 7 to 11 cycle PCR used a sample-barcoded 5' primer and a J-beta primer mix. TCRdb handled the public reads itself, with Q25 trimming in fastp and clone calling in MiXCR, and kept productive beta chains. Here each entry gathers all rows of one CDR3 protein and keeps the most common genes and DNA. Present in this sample are hundreds of thousands of distinct CDR3 sequences, 35% to 45% of which were seen just once. Roughly 20% of the sample rests with the top ten. The sample consisted of blood. These receptors all come from a woman aged 55-69 years in good health.

This rearrangement joins TRBV20-1 to TRBJ2-7; D is possibly TRBD1 or TRBD2 (5 bases each). Germline V gene lookup returns CDR1 DFQATT and CDR2 SNEGSKA (reference sequence). This CDR3 spans 14 amino acids. With 7 bases removed from V and 5 bases from J, the gap between germline ends came to 21 bases. The CDR3 region has the DNA TGCAGTGTCCCGGGACCCCTGGATAGCCACGAGCAGTACTTC. Its protein product is CSVPGPLDSHEQYF.

The V call is TRBV9, the J call TRBJ2-3; 11 nucleotides match TRBD2. From germline, CDR1 is SGDLS and CDR2 YYNGEE. V shed 5 bases and J 5 bases; nucleotides not matched to a gene: 7. The CDR3 totals 15 residues. In nucleotides, the CDR3 is TGTGCCAGCAGTTTCATAGCGGGGGGGCAAGATACGCAGTATTTT. Amino acid sequence: CASSFIAGGQDTQYF.

V usage is TRBV5-1 and J usage is TRBJ2-7; D possibly corresponds to TRBD1 (7 bases). This CDR3 has 15 amino acids. V was clipped by 5 bases and J by 0 bases, with 15 bases between them. Germline assignment: CDR1 SGHRS and CDR2 YFSETQ. This CDR3 reads CASRRGQLSSYEQYF. CDR3 DNA: TGCGCCAGCAGGCGGGGACAGCTTAGCTCCTACGAGCAGTACTTC.

This clonotype was seen only a few times. The J gene is TRBJ2-1, the V gene TRBV4-1; tentatively, D is TRBD1 (6 bases). V was cut by 4 bases and J by 0 bases, with 16 bases left in between. The germline CDR1 and CDR2 sequences are MGHRA and YSYEKL. This CDR3 contains 17 residues. The CDR3 DNA sequence: TGCGCCAGCAGCCTCCGGCTAGAGGACAGCTCCTACAATGAGCAGTTCTTC. Amino acid sequence: CASSLRLEDSSYNEQFF.

This rearrangement joins TRBV29-1 to TRBJ1-1, with unresolved D. The germline V gene encodes CDR1 SQVTM and CDR2 ANQGSEA. There are 11 residues in the CDR3. The V gene lost 8 bases and the J gene lost 0 bases, with 7 bases spanning the gap. CDR3 bases: TGCAGCACTCGATTGAACACTGAAGCTTTCTTT. This encodes CSTRLNTEAFF.

The V call is TRBV9, the J call TRBJ2-7, with D unclear. CDR1 and CDR2 (germline): SGDLS, YYNGEE. V was clipped by 0 bases and J by 0 bases, with 7 bases between them. This CDR3 contains 14 residues. CDR3: CASSVDTNSYEQYF. The CDR3 bases are TGTGCCAGCAGCGTAGACACAAACTCCTACGAGCAGTACTTC. The variable domain in full, completed from reference TRBV9 and TRBJ2-7, reads DSGVTQTPKHLITATGQRVTLRCSPRSGDLSVYWYQQSLDQGLQFLIQYYNGEERAKGNILERFSAQQFPDLHSELNLSSLELGDSALYFCASSVDTNSYEQYFGPGTRLTVT.